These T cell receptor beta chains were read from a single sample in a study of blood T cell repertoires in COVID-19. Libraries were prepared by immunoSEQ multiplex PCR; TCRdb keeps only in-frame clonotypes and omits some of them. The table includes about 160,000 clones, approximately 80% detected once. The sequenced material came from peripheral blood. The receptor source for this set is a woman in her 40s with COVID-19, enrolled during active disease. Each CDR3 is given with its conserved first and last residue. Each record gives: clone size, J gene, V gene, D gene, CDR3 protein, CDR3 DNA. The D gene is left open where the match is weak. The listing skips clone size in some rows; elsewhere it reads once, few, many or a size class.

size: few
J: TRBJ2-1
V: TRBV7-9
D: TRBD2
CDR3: CASSPRLSGRHEQFF
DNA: TGTGCCAGCAGCCCCCGTCTAAGCGGGAGGCATGAGCAGTTCTTC

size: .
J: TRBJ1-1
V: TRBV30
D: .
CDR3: CAWSVKSRPVGSMNTEAFF
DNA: TGTGCCTGGAGTGTAAAGTCCCGCCCGGTGGGCTCTATGAACACTGAAGCTTTCTTT

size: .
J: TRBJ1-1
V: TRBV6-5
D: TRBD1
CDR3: CASSRTGTGVTEAFF
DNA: TGTGCCAGCAGTCGGACGGGTACAGGGGTCACTGAAGCTTTCTTT

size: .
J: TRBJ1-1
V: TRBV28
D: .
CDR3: CASSLAANEAFF
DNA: TGTGCCAGCAGTTTAGCGGCAAATGAAGCTTTCTTT

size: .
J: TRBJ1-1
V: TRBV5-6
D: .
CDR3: CASSRLMAAEAFF
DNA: TGTGCCAGCAGTCGCTTAATGGCAGCTGAAGCTTTCTTT

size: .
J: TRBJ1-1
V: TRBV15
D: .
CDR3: CATSRGDTRTEAFF
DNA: TGTGCCACCAGCAGAGGAGACACCCGGACTGAAGCTTTCTTT

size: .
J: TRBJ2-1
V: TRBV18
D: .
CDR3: CASSPSFRELVYNEQFF
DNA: TGTGCCAGCTCACCAAGTTTTCGGGAGTTGGTATACAATGAGCAGTTCTTC

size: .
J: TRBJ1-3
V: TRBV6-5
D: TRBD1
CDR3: CASRSKGASGNTIYF
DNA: TGTGCCAGCAGGTCCAAGGGGGCCTCTGGAAACACCATATATTTT

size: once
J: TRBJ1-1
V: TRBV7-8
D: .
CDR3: CASSLRYSWAFF
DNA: TGTGCCAGCAGCCTACGATACTCCTGGGCTTTCTTT

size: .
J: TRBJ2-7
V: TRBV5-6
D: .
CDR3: CASRQEQGSKYEQYF
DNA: TGTGCCAGCAGGCAGGAACAGGGATCCAAATACGAGCAGTACTTC

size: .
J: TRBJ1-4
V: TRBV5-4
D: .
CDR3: CASSPGGGGEKLFF
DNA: TGTGCCAGCAGCCCCGGGGGGGGCGGTGAAAAACTGTTTTTT

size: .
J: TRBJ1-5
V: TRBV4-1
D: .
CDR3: CASSQEQGRDQPQHF
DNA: TGCGCCAGCAGCCAAGAACAGGGAAGGGATCAGCCCCAGCATTTT

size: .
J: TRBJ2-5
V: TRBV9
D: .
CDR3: CASSVTTGSLGVETQYF
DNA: TGTGCCAGCAGCGTGACTACCGGGAGCCTTGGGGTAGAGACCCAGTACTTC

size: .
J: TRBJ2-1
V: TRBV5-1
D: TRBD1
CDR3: CASSLGQGSRNEQFF
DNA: TGCGCCAGCAGCTTGGGACAGGGGTCGAGGAATGAGCAGTTCTTC

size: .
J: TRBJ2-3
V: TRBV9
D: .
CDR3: CASRGANSDTQYF
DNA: TGTGCCAGCAGGGGAGCCAACAGTGATACGCAGTATTTT

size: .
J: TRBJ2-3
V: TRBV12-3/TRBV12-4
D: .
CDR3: CASSGTPGTQYF
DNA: TGTGCCAGCAGTGGGACTCCGGGTACGCAGTATTTT

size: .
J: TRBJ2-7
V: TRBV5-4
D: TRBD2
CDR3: CASSFGGRAGYEQYF
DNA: TGTGCCAGCAGCTTTGGCGGGAGGGCCGGTTACGAGCAGTACTTC

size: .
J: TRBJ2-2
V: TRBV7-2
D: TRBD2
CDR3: CASSLALAGGPGGELFF
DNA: TGTGCCAGCAGCTTAGCGCTAGCGGGAGGGCCGGGCGGGGAGCTGTTTTTT

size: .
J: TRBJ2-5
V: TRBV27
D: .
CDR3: CASSDGTSSPTQYF
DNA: TGTGCCAGCAGTGATGGAACTAGCTCCCCGACCCAGTACTTC

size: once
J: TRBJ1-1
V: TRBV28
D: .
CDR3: CASSLVGGEAFF
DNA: TGTGCCAGCAGTTTGGTCGGGGGGGAAGCTTTCTTT

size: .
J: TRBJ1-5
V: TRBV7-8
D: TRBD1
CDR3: CASSLGGQGYQPQHF
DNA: TGTGCCAGCAGCTTGGGGGGACAGGGGTACCAGCCCCAGCATTTT

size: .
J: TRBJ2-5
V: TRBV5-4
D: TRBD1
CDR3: CASSRDREETQYF
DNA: TGTGCCAGCAGCCGGGACAGGGAAGAGACCCAGTACTTC

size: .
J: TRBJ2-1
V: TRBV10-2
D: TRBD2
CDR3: CASGDPGRKNEQFF
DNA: TGCGCCAGCGGGGACCCCGGGAGGAAAAATGAGCAGTTCTTC

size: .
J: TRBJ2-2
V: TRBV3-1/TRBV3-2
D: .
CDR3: CASSQVAANTGELFF
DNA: TGTGCCAGCAGCCAAGTAGCGGCGAACACCGGGGAGCTGTTTTTT

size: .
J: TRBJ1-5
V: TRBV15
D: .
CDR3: CATSRGTQRGQPQHF
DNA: TGTGCCACCAGCAGGGGTACCCAGCGAGGTCAGCCCCAGCATTTT

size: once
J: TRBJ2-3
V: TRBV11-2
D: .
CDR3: CASSSGSRSPDTQYF
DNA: TGTGCCAGCAGCTCGGGATCTCGGAGCCCAGATACGCAGTATTTT

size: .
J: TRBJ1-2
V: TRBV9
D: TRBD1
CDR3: CASSLRTGYTRGYTF
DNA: TGTGCCAGCAGCCTCCGGACAGGATATACCCGAGGCTACACCTTC

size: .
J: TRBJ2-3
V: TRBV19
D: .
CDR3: CASTAGRGIMFRDTQYF
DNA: TGTGCCAGTACGGCCGGGAGAGGAATAATGTTCAGAGATACGCAGTATTTT

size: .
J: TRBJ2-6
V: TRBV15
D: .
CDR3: CATSSTGFGANVLTF
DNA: TGTGCCACCAGCAGTACAGGGTTTGGGGCCAACGTCCTGACTTTC